The clone carrying this TCR beta chain has ten or more counts. Its antigen remains unidentified. Each patient went into thyroid surgery without having received any treatment. This sample was taken from a study of metastatic and nonmetastatic thyroid tumors. Looking at the study overall: Repertoires were compared across blood and tumor or nodule tissue from malignant and benign thyroid patients. Study results and caveats: Within blood and tumor, benign nodules reportedly had significantly lower TCR beta diversity than malignant thyroid tumors did.

Original handling: Building a distant-metastasis classifier for papillary thyroid cancer drew on CDR3 differences across clinicopathological groups. MiXCR reprocessed the PCR reads for TCRdb. The V and J calls reflect TCRdb's pipeline rather than the authors' work. The data contain fewer than 25,000 clones, roughly 24% of them seen just once; the ten biggest clones take up about 64%. This CDR3 is built from 14 residues. V lost 5 bases, J lost 11 bases, and 12 bases stayed unmatched. In germline, CDR1 is MDHEN, CDR2 SYDVKM. The receptor was isolated from a male donor with papillary thyroid cancer or a benign thyroid nodule (not recorded which). Some clones in this sample may be carry-over from other donors' samples. V usage is TRBV28 and J usage is TRBJ1-1; 9 nucleotides match TRBD1. Material: blood. The CDR3 region has the DNA TGTGCCAGCAGTAGGACAGGGGTAGGGGTGTGGGCTTTCTTT. Its translation: CASSRTGVGVWAFF.